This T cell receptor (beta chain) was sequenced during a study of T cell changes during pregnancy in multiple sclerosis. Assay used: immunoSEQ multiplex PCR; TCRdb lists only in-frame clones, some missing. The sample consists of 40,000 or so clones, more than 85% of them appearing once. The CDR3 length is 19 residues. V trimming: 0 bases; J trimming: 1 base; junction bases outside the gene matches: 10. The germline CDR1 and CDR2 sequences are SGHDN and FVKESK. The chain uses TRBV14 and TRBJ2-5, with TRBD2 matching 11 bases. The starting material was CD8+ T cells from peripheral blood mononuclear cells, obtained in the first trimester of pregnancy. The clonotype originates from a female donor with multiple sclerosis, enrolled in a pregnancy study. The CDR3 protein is CASSQDPRLAGGFQETQYF. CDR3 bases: TGTGCCAGCAGCCAAGATCCCCGCCTAGCGGGGGGATTCCAAGAGACCCAGTACTTC.